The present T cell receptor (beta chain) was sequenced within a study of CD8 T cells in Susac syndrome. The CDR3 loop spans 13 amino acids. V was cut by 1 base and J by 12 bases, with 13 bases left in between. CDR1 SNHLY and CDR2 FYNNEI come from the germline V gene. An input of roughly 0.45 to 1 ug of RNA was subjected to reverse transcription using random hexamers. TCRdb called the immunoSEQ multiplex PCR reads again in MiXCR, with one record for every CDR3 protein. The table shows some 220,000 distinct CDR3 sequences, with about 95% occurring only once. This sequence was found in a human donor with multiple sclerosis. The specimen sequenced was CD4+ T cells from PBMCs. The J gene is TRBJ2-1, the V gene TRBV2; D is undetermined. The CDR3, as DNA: TGTGCCAGCAGTGAAGACATGGGAAAACGGCAGTTCTTC. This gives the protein CASSEDMGKRQFF. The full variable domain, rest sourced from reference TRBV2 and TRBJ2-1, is EPEVTQTPSHQVTQMGQEVILRCVPISNHLYFYWYRQILGQKVEFLVSFYNNEISEKSEIFDDQFSVERPDGSNFTLKIRSTKLEDSAMYFCASSEDMGKRQFFGPGTRLTVL.